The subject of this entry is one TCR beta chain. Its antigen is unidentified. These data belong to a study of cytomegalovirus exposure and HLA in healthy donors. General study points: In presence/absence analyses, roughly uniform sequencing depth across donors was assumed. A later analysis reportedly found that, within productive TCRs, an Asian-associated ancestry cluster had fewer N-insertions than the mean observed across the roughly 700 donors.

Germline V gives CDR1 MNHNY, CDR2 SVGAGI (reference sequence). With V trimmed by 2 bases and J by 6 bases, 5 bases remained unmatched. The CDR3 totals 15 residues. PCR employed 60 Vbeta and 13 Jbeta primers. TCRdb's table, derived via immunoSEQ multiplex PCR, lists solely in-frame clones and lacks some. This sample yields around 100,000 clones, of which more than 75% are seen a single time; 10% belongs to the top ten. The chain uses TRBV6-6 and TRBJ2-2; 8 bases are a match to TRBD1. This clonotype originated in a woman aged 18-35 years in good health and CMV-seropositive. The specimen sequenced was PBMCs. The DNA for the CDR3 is TGTGCCAGCAGTTACCCGACAGGGGAGGCCGGGGAGCTGTTTTTT. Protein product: CASSYPTGEAGELFF.